This T cell receptor (beta chain) appears in the sequencing data of a study of blood T cell repertoires in COVID-19 (dated by TCRdb to 2020 to 2022). At the level of the whole study: Collaborator samples came from the United States, Italy and Spain and covered acute and convalescent phases of COVID-19. The repertoires were released in a freely available public database meant as a resource for research on the immune response to SARS-CoV-2. The material from the prospective study consisted of cDNA or gDNA derived from T cells, B-cell-depleted T cells, or PBMCs. Samples were obtained from the ongoing ImmuneRACE study (first 160 participants) and from over a thousand subjects provided by 6 global collaborators. Where HLA class I and class II types were available, the types were taken from metadata supplied by the sample provider, not from assay-based typing. Subjects who had been exposed to COVID-19, were actively infected with it, or had recovered from it provided the deeply sampled blood TCRbeta repertoires that made up the dataset. The sample metadata nearly always contained a de-identified subject ID, COVID-19 status, age in years and sex. What the work shows at the level of the full study, not this receptor alone: How much clinical and demographic metadata was included differed by source and by participant, and the metadata was provided uncurated.

About this clone itself: What antigen it recognizes has not been identified. No base-level quality is on record; no much larger clone is a single base apart.

Enrolling through a virtual design, the prospective study's participants ranged in age from roughly 18 to 89 years and lived across about two dozen United States geographic areas. Cohort assignment in the prospective study relied on participant-reported clinical history from a screening survey and a study questionnaire. Recovered participants in ImmuneRACE Cohort 3 were defined as having two consecutive negative NP/OP PCR tests, clearance from a healthcare professional, or resolution of symptoms. Mobile phlebotomists in the prospective study collected whole blood, serum and a nasopharyngeal or oropharyngeal swab from every participant. Additional blood draws and questionnaires over an approximately two-month period could optionally be provided by prospective study participants. Prospective study blood samples were shipped either frozen or at room temperature before DNA extraction. For CDR1 and CDR2, the germline V gene lists SQVTM and ANQGSEA. The CDR3 runs 12 amino acids, cysteine and phenylalanine included. This entry keeps only the CDR3 DNA: 36 bases, framed from base 1. V lost 2 bases and J lost 8 bases; the stretch between them is 12 bases long.

TCRbeta CDR3 regions were amplified from genomic DNA using the immunoSEQ Assay, a bias-controlled multiplex PCR. The original pipeline was this. The number of nucleated cells in each sample was estimated by amplification of reference gene primers within the assay. To quantify the absolute abundance of each unique TCRbeta CDR3 rearrangement, sequence reads were collapsed and filtered. For each sample, productive Simpson clonality was calculated as the square root of Simpson's diversity index across productive rearrangements. TCRdb holds this immuneACCESS table with in-frame rearrangements only. Some clones are missing; in checked studies, unresolved V genes explain under half, and the rest has no known cause. That table is the source of V, J and clone size, and D and trimming were worked out from the DNA. The sample contains about 350,000 clones, roughly 84% of them found a single time. 2.5% to 3% of the sample is taken by the ten largest.

The V and J genes are TRBV29-1 and TRBJ1-2; there is no confident call for the D gene. The material sequenced was PBMCs or T cells enriched from blood (not recorded which). The clonotype was recovered from a young woman who had recovered from COVID-19. The encoded CDR3 is CSVERPGLGYTF. The nucleotide sequence reads TGCAGCGTTGAACGACCAGGACTAGGCTACACCTTC.